The rows below give T cell receptor beta chains drawn from one sample of a study of regulatory T cells in long-lasting Graves disease. TCRdb ran MiXCR on the multiplex PCR reads and lists one entry per CDR3 protein. The sample lists hundreds of thousands of distinct CDR3 sequences, roughly 17% occurring once. The sample also formed part of further work on T cells in Graves' hyperthyroidism and ophthalmopathy.

Material: peripheral blood mononuclear cells (PBMCs), obtained at new diagnosis, from a patient treated with antithyroid drugs. The receptors here all came from a man between 40 and 49 years old with Graves disease. Both conserved end residues are part of each CDR3. The D gene is left open where the match is weak. A row's size may be missing; if present it is once, few, many or a size class.

j_call | v_call | clone_size | d_call | cdr3_nt | cdr3_aa
TRBJ1-4 | TRBV7-6 | - | - | TGTGCCAGCAGCTTAGATACCGGATGGGGGAGTGCAACTAATGAAAAACTGTTTTTT | CASSLDTGWGSATNEKLFF
TRBJ2-4 | TRBV28 | many | TRBD1 | TGTGCCAGCAGTTCACCGGGACAGGGCTACATTCAGTACTTC | CASSSPGQGYIQYF
TRBJ2-1 | TRBV28 | many | - | TGTGCCAGCAGTTCCCCACTCCGAGGGGGGAGGGGTGAGCAGTTCTTC | CASSSPLRGGRGEQFF
TRBJ2-5 | TRBV5-1 | many | - | TGCGCCAGCAGCTTGAGTCGGAGTGAGACCCAGTACTTC | CASSLSRSETQYF
TRBJ2-1 | TRBV15 | many | - | TGTGCCACCAGCAGAGTGGGGGGCGGGGAGCAGTTCTTC | CATSRVGGGEQFF
TRBJ1-4 | TRBV4-1 | - | - | TGCGCCAGCAGCCAAGTCCGACGCCAAGCAACTAATGAAAAACTGTTTTTT | CASSQVRRQATNEKLFF
TRBJ2-7 | TRBV7-7 | many | - | TGTGCTAGCAGCCTAAGCATGACCTACGAGCAGTACTTC | CASSLSMTYEQYF
TRBJ2-1 | TRBV29-1 | many | - | TGCAGCGTTAGATTATCCGGGACACCGAGCTACAATGAGCAGTTCTTC | CSVRLSGTPSYNEQFF
TRBJ2-3 | TRBV30 | many | TRBD2 | TGTGCCTGGAGGCTAGCGGGGAGCGGAGATACGCAGTATTTT | CAWRLAGSGDTQYF
TRBJ1-2 | TRBV6-2/TRBV6-3 | few | - | TGTGCCAGCAGTTACAATCCCCCGGGCCTCTATGGCTACACCTTC | CASSYNPPGLYGYTF
TRBJ1-3 | TRBV4-2 | few | TRBD1 | TGTGCCAGCAGCCAAGGAGACAGGGACCCTGGAAACACCATATATTTT | CASSQGDRDPGNTIYF
TRBJ2-3 | TRBV7-9 | many | - | TGTGCCAGCAGCTACCGCCTCCTTACCCTAGCAAGGGATACGCAGTATTTT | CASSYRLLTLARDTQYF
TRBJ2-1 | TRBV29-1 | - | - | TGCAGCGTTTTTCCAGGGAGCTCCTACAATGAGCAGTTCTTC | CSVFPGSSYNEQFF
TRBJ1-2 | TRBV9 | many | - | TGTGCCAGCAGCGTAGGCAGGACCAACTATGGCTACACCTTC | CASSVGRTNYGYTF
TRBJ2-6 | TRBV24-1 | - | - | TGTGCCACCAGTACCTCTGGGGCCAACGTCCTGACTTTC | CATSTSGANVLTF
TRBJ1-5 | TRBV4-2 | - | - | TGTGCCAGCAGCCCCGGTGGGTATACCGATCAGCCCCAGCATTTT | CASSPGGYTDQPQHF
TRBJ2-3 | TRBV7-9 | - | TRBD1 | TGTGCCAGCAGGAAACCCCCAGGGGGCTTGAATGCAGATACGCAGTATTTT | CASRKPPGGLNADTQYF
TRBJ2-7 | TRBV27 | - | - | TGTGCCAGCAGTTTATCAGGGTTTGGGCATGAGCAGTACTTC | CASSLSGFGHEQYF
TRBJ2-5 | TRBV20-1 | - | - | TGCAGTGCTAGCCCGCCGGGGGCCGGCGAGACCCGGTACTTC | CSASPPGAGETRYF
TRBJ2-1 | TRBV11-3 | many | - | TGTGCCAGCAGCTTAAACAGCAATGAGCAGTTCTTC | CASSLNSNEQFF
TRBJ2-3 | TRBV2 | many | TRBD1 | TGTGCCAGCAGTACGGACAGGGAGTGGTTAACAGATACGCAGTATTTT | CASSTDREWLTDTQYF
TRBJ2-3 | TRBV11-2 | - | - | TGTGCCAGCAGCATAGTAGCCCCAGATACGCAGTATTTT | CASSIVAPDTQYF
TRBJ1-6 | TRBV11-2 | - | - | TGTGCCAGCACCTTAGGAAAGGGTAGAAATTCACCCCTCCACTTT | CASTLGKGRNSPLHF
TRBJ1-6 | TRBV6-5 | many | - | TGTGCCAGCAGTTGGAGCTCCTATAATTCACCCCTCCACTTT | CASSWSSYNSPLHF
TRBJ2-1 | TRBV13 | - | TRBD2 | TGTGCCAGCAGCGTGGGACTAGCGGGGGGCCGGGTTGAGCAGTTCTTC | CASSVGLAGGRVEQFF
TRBJ2-1 | TRBV27 | few | TRBD2 | TGTGCCAGCAGATCCCTAGCGGGCGGTTACAATGAGCAGTTCTTC | CASRSLAGGYNEQFF
TRBJ2-5 | TRBV20-1 | many | - | TGCACCTTAAAGATTTTCGAGACCCAGTACTTC | CTLKIFETQYF
TRBJ2-3 | TRBV24-1 | many | - | TGTGCCACCAGTGATTTTCCCGCGTATACGCAGTATTTT | CATSDFPAYTQYF
TRBJ2-7 | TRBV20-1 | - | - | TGCAGTGCTCAGAACCCCAGCTCCTACGAGCAGTACTTC | CSAQNPSSYEQYF
TRBJ2-7 | TRBV5-1 | many | - | TGTGCCAGCAGCTCGGACGGGAGCTACGAGCAGTACTTC | CASSSDGSYEQYF
TRBJ2-5 | TRBV18 | many | - | TGTGCCAGCTCACCTGGTGGGGGAGAGACCCAGTACTTC | CASSPGGGETQYF
TRBJ2-7 | TRBV30 | many | - | TGTGCCTGGAGAAACCAAGGGACCACAGGCGAGCAGTACTTC | CAWRNQGTTGEQYF
TRBJ2-5 | TRBV11-3 | many | - | TGTGCCAGCAGCCCCGAGGTCGGGGGCGAGACCCAGTACTTC | CASSPEVGGETQYF
TRBJ2-3 | TRBV28 | many | TRBD1 | TGTGCCAGCGGGGACAGGGGGAGGGCCACAGATACGCAGTATTTT | CASGDRGRATDTQYF
TRBJ1-5 | TRBV20-1 | - | TRBD1 | TGCAGTGCTAGAGAGCCCGGGACAGGGGTTCAGCCCCAGCATTTT | CSAREPGTGVQPQHF
TRBJ1-2 | TRBV7-9 | - | TRBD1 | TGTGCCAGCAGCCCCTCACCGGGACAGGGCGATGGCTACACCTTC | CASSPSPGQGDGYTF
TRBJ2-3 | TRBV10-3 | many | - | TGTGCCATCAGTTCGGTTAGCGCGGATACGCAGTATTTT | CAISSVSADTQYF
TRBJ1-2 | TRBV5-1 | many | TRBD1 | TGCGCCAGCAGCTTGGGACAGGGGGCCTATGGCTACACCTTC | CASSLGQGAYGYTF
TRBJ2-1 | TRBV7-3 | - | TRBD2 | TGTGCCAGCAGCTTAACGGGGGCGCTAGCGGGGGGGTACAATGAGCAGTTCTTC | CASSLTGALAGGYNEQFF
TRBJ2-2 | TRBV27 | many | - | TGTGCCAGCAGTTTATCTGGCACCGGGGAGCTGTTTTTT | CASSLSGTGELFF
TRBJ2-4 | TRBV20-1 | - | - | TGCAGTGCCAGGGGATGGGGGGGCCTTCTTAAAAACATTCAGTACTTC | CSARGWGGLLKNIQYF
TRBJ2-7 | TRBV18 | many | - | TGTGCCAGCTCACCGAACTTCGGTAACCCGAACGAGCAGTACTTC | CASSPNFGNPNEQYF
TRBJ2-5 | TRBV12-3/TRBV12-4 | many | - | TGTGCCAGCAGTTTGACGGGAATACAAGAGACCCAGTACTTC | CASSLTGIQETQYF
TRBJ1-5 | TRBV30 | many | - | TGTGCCTGGGCCCTTCAGGGTAGCCAGCCCCAGCATTTT | CAWALQGSQPQHF
TRBJ2-5 | TRBV5-4 | few | - | TGTGCCAGCAGCTTTCAAAGTAACCAAGAGACCCAGTACTTC | CASSFQSNQETQYF
TRBJ2-7 | TRBV20-1 | many | TRBD2 | TGCAGTGCTAGAGATCAGCGGGGGATGGGTGAGTACTTC | CSARDQRGMGEYF
TRBJ2-2 | TRBV7-3 | - | TRBD1 | TGTGCCAGCAGCTTAGGCAGGGGGCTCACCGGGGAGCTGTTTTTT | CASSLGRGLTGELFF
TRBJ2-3 | TRBV20-1 | - | TRBD1 | TGCAGTGGCGCCCGGGACAGGGCCACAGATACGCAGTATTTT | CSGARDRATDTQYF
TRBJ1-3 | TRBV7-9 | few | - | TGTGCCAGCAGCCAAGAGTTAGGGTCGGGCGGGAACACCATATATTTT | CASSQELGSGGNTIYF
TRBJ2-5 | TRBV12-3/TRBV12-4 | few | - | TGTGCCAGCAGTTCAGGGGTGGCACAAGAGACCCAGTACTTC | CASSSGVAQETQYF
TRBJ1-5 | TRBV19 | few | - | TGTGCCAGTAGTTTCTCGGCACATAGCAATCAGCCCCAGCATTTT | CASSFSAHSNQPQHF
TRBJ1-3 | TRBV30 | few | TRBD1 | TGTGCCTGGAGCGACAGGGTGACTGGAAACACCATATATTTT | CAWSDRVTGNTIYF